This section outlines one TCR beta chain sequence together with its context. The antigen is unknown. This record belongs to a study of stem cell transplantation in POMP-related autoinflammatory disease. Study context: Impaired MHC class I-dependent CD8+ differentiation was hypothesized from defective thymoproteasomes. DNA chimerism showed 100% graft donor engraftment of neutrophils and platelets through one year.

Repertoires were generated with immunoSEQ multiplex PCR, while TCRdb's copy carries only in-frame clones and drops some. In the table there are roughly 8,900 clones, around 90% of which are singletons. Study-wide findings and caveats: Fewer unique TRB V-J gene pairings were identified in patients with PRAID. Across all analyzed T-cell subsets, patients with PRAID tended toward reduced diversity and increased clonality.

Per germline, CDR1 SQVTM and CDR2 ANQGSEA. CDR3 length: 11 amino acids. Between the trimmed V and J ends, which lost 7 bases and 7 bases, there was a span of 13 bases. This receptor was taken from a human patient with POMP-related autoinflammation and immune dysregulation (PRAID). Some T cells may be transferred from the graft donor. The chain employs TRBV29-1 and TRBJ2-5; the D is unclear. This material consisted of CD8+ T cells from PBMCs, taken after stem cell transplantation. The CDR3 here is CSAALDRTQYF. CDR3 nucleotide sequence: TGCAGCGCGGCTCTTGATAGGACCCAGTACTTC.